The 26 T cell receptor beta chains in this list originate from one sample, sequenced in a study of cytomegalovirus exposure and HLA in healthy donors. PCR amplification relied on 60 Vbeta primers (plus 13 Jbeta primers). Clones were sequenced by immunoSEQ multiplex PCR, and TCRdb holds only the in-frame ones, with some missing. The profile shows about 130,000 clones, around 80% of them singletons. Sequenced material: PBMCs. The receptors originated from a young woman in good health and CMV-seropositive.

CDR3 nucleotide sequence: TGTGCCAGCAGTGAACGACTAGCGGGGCCGTCCTACAATGAGCAGTTCTTC. Translating gives CASSERLAGPSYNEQFF. The rearrangement links TRBV25-1 to TRBJ2-1; 11 nucleotides align to TRBD2. Losses at the gene ends were 2 bases for V and 1 base for J; bases not matched to a gene: 4. CDR1 is MGHDK, CDR2 SYGVNS, per germline. CDR3 length equals 17 residues.

The CDR3 sequence is CASSQETGVVVGYTF. The CDR3 DNA is TGTGCCAGCAGCCAAGAGACAGGGGTAGTGGTCGGCTACACCTTC. The rearrangement links TRBV4-2 to TRBJ1-2, with 8 bases aligning to TRBD1. V shed 0 bases and J 8 bases; nucleotides not matched to a gene: 8. This CDR3 has 15 amino acids. The germline V gene has CDR1 LGHNA and CDR2 YNFKEQ.

The chain couples TRBV4-2 to TRBJ2-2, with 8 positions matching TRBD1. J gave up 3 bases and V 3 bases, and 6 bases lay outside the gene matches. The CDR3 length is 16 residues. CDR1 and CDR2 (germline): LGHNA, YNFKEQ. The CDR3 protein is CASSQETGVDTGELFF. For the CDR3, the DNA is TGTGCCAGCAGCCAGGAGACAGGGGTGGACACCGGGGAGCTGTTTTTT.

This clone was counted only a few times. CDR3 sequence: CASGLVGQGLNGIGYTF. The CDR3 bases are TGTGCTAGTGGTTTGGTAGGACAGGGCCTAAACGGGATTGGCTACACCTTC. The chain recombines TRBV12-5 with TRBJ1-2; 8 nucleotides agree with TRBD1. Germline trimming cut 0 bases from V and 7 bases from J; bases unmatched to any gene: 13. From germline, CDR1 is LGHNT and CDR2 FRNRAP. CDR3 size: 17 residues.

The chain carries TRBV21-1 and TRBJ2-3; TRBD1, the D gene given by the table, was not confirmed from the DNA. TRBV21-1 constitutes a pseudogene. The CDR3 consists of 15 residues. CDR3: CASNRTGRGTDTQYF. The CDR3 DNA reads TGTGCCAGCAACCGGACAGGGAGAGGGACAGATACGCAGTATTTT.

In regard to this clone: The germline gene is not matched at one end of the junction; a read error may be the cause. The chain recombines TRBV27 with TRBJ2-7; 7 nucleotides align to TRBD1. CDR3 length equals 15 residues. Germline CDR1 and CDR2: MNHEY and SMNVEV (reference sequence). CDR3 DNA: TGTGCCAGCAGTTCGACCGGAACAGGGGCCTACGGGCAGTACTTC. Translating it yields CASSSTGTGAYGQYF.

This clone has only a few counts. CDR3 DNA: TGTGCCAGCAGCTTACACAGGGGACTCGTTGGCGGGGAGCTGTTTTTT. This encodes CASSLHRGLVGGELFF. V gene TRBV5-6 combines with J gene TRBJ2-2; maybe TRBD1 (7 bases). Germline CDR1 is SGHDT and CDR2 is YYEEEE. CDR3 size: 16 residues. With 2 bases removed from V and 7 bases from J, the gap between germline ends came to 18 bases.

CDR3 DNA: TGTGCCAGCAGTGAAGCGCGTAGCGGGGGGGAGCAGTTCTTC. It specifies CASSEARSGGEQFF. This chain links TRBV2 with TRBJ2-1; TRBD2 agrees at 10 bases. Germline values: CDR1 SNHLY, CDR2 FYNNEI. The CDR3 totals 14 residues. The trim removed 0 bases at V and 10 bases at J, leaving 3 bases unmatched.

This chain connects TRBV5-4 to TRBJ2-1; 10 bases line up with TRBD2. Germline CDR1 SGHNT, CDR2 YYREEE (reference sequence). V trimming: 3 bases; J trimming: 7 bases; junction bases outside the gene matches: 10. This CDR3 is 16 amino acids long. The CDR3 is CASSSGQAGGLNEQFF. CDR3 nucleotide sequence: TGTGCCAGCAGCTCGGGGCAAGCGGGGGGGCTAAATGAGCAGTTCTTC.

As regards this clone: This CDR3 fails to terminate in the conserved phenylalanine or tryptophan, so it likely reflects a read error. It is unclear where the CDR3 begins or ends on the DNA, so no DNA is shown, and the CDR3 is as TCRdb lists it. The rearrangement links TRBV6-1 to TRBJ1-1. The CDR3 is 11 amino acids long, termini counted. Germline CDR1 reads MNHNS; CDR2 reads SASEGT. The CDR3: CASSDTRVPPE.

Concerning this clone: The sample holds other DNA sequences that translate to the same CDR3. The CDR3 sequence is CASSYSGGRDTGELFF. In DNA, the CDR3 is TGTGCCAGCAGTTACTCGGGGGGAAGGGACACCGGGGAGCTGTTTTTT. V and J are TRBV6-5 and TRBJ2-2, with a tentative D call TRBD2 (6 bases). V lost 0 bases to trimming and J lost 3 bases, with 11 bases between them. The germline V gene has CDR1 MNHEY and CDR2 SVGAGI. This CDR3 spans 16 amino acids.

This chain connects TRBV29-1 to TRBJ1-1, with 8 bases fitting TRBD1. V trimming: 1 base; J trimming: 5 bases; junction bases outside the gene matches: 15. Germline-derived CDR1 and CDR2 are SQVTM and ANQGSEA. The CDR3 runs to 17 residues. This chain's CDR3 is CSVEGQGAWVLGTEAFF. CDR3 in DNA: TGCAGCGTTGAAGGTCAGGGGGCTTGGGTGTTAGGGACTGAAGCTTTCTTT.

With respect to this clone: One end of the junction does not line up with germline, which may come from a read error. The chain links TRBV7-9 to TRBJ1-1; D unresolved. The V gene's germline CDR1 is SEHNR and CDR2 FQNEAQ (reference sequence). CDR3 size: 12 residues. The CDR3 loop reads CSSSLRLTEAFF. The DNA of the CDR3 is TGTTCCAGCAGCTTACGTCTCACTGAAGCTTTCTTT.

The genes are TRBV6-5 and TRBJ2-7; 8 positions agree with TRBD1. Per the germline V gene, CDR1 is MNHEY and CDR2 is SVGAGI. The CDR3 contains 15 residues. V dropped 7 bases and J dropped 1; count of bases not matched to a gene: 9. Here the CDR3 reads CASTLTGTGSYEQYF. The CDR3, as DNA: TGTGCCAGCACCCTAACCGGGACAGGTTCCTACGAGCAGTACTTC.

The rearrangement uses TRBV7-9 and TRBJ2-5; 9 bases map to TRBD1. This CDR3 is 16 amino acids long. V shed 0 bases and J 4 bases; nucleotides not matched to a gene: 6. The germline CDR1 and CDR2 sequences are SEHNR and FQNEAQ (reference sequence). CDR3 bases: TGTGCCAGCAGCTTAGCCCCGGGACAGGGTAGAGAGACCCAGTACTTC. Residues: CASSLAPGQGRETQYF.

Notes on this clone: The same CDR3 is also encoded by other DNA sequences in this sample. The V call is TRBV6-1, the J call TRBJ1-5; D may be TRBD1 (6 bases). The CDR3 has 15 amino acids. The V gene's germline CDR1 is MNHNS and CDR2 SASEGT. V lost 6 bases, J lost 3 bases, and 15 bases lay in between. CDR3 sequence: CASRKTGQLNQPQHF. DNA of the CDR3: TGTGCCAGCAGAAAAACAGGGCAGCTCAATCAGCCCCAGCATTTT.

This clone was seen only once. The V and J genes are TRBV7-6 and TRBJ2-1, with 12 nucleotides matching TRBD2. From germline, CDR1 is SGHVS and CDR2 FNYEAQ. The V gene end was trimmed by 5 bases and the J gene end by 9 bases; junction bases not matched to a gene: 11. The CDR3 extends over 16 amino acids. The CDR3 reads CASSRPPSGGASEQFF. CDR3 coding DNA: TGTGCCAGCAGCCGACCCCCTAGCGGGGGGGCCAGTGAGCAGTTCTTC.

The chain links TRBV5-1 to TRBJ2-7; D is uncertain. The CDR3 runs 12 residues. The germline V gene encodes CDR1 SGHRS and CDR2 YFSETQ. Trimming pared 0 bases from V and 3 bases from J, leaving 4 bases between. The CDR3 loop is CASSLGGYEQYF. In DNA form, the CDR3 reads TGCGCCAGCAGCTTGGGAGGCTACGAGCAGTACTTC.

This clone was detected a few times. This chain connects TRBV11-2 to TRBJ1-1; D remains unclear. The germline V gene encodes CDR1 SGHAT and CDR2 FQNNGV. V dropped 2 bases and J dropped 0 bases, with 7 bases sitting between them. The CDR3 has 14 amino acids. DNA of the CDR3: TGTGCCAGCAGCTTAAGGAGTGTGAACACTGAAGCTTTCTTT. Translation gives CASSLRSVNTEAFF.

This sequence joins TRBV21-1 and TRBJ1-1. TRBV21-1 is shown as a pseudogene. This CDR3 region has 15 residues. CDR3 sequence reads: CASSKAPGTGAEAFF. The CDR3 DNA follows: TGTGCCAGCAGCAAAGCGCCAGGGACGGGGGCTGAAGCTTTCTTT.

The chain links TRBV30 to TRBJ2-1; D is possibly TRBD2 (6 bases). V shed 4 bases and J shed 0 bases, with 10 bases lying between them. Per the germline V gene, CDR1 is GTSNPN and CDR2 is SVGIG (reference sequence). The CDR3 is 14 residues long. The CDR3: CAWNRGSSYNEQFF. As DNA, the CDR3 is TGTGCCTGGAATCGGGGGAGCTCCTACAATGAGCAGTTCTTC. Full variable domain (rest looked up from reference TRBV30 and TRBJ2-1): SQTIHQWPATLVQPVGSPLSLECTVEGTSNPNLYWYRQAAGRGLQLLFYSVGIGQISSEVPQNLSASRPQDRQFILSSKKLLLSDSGFYLCAWNRGSSYNEQFFGPGTRLTVL.

This clone was seen only a few times. This chain joins TRBV6-5 and TRBJ2-2; the D is unclear. Germline V CDR1 and CDR2: MNHEY, SVGAGI. Trimming removed 0 bases at V and 3 bases at J, with 8 bases between. The CDR3 sequence is 15 residues long. The CDR3 is CASSYSGEDTGELFF. In DNA, the CDR3 is TGTGCCAGCAGTTACTCGGGTGAGGACACCGGGGAGCTGTTTTTT.

The chain links TRBV11-2 to TRBJ2-2; 10 bases line up with TRBD2. The J segment lost 2 bases and the V segment lost 3 bases, leaving 3 bases of the junction unmatched. The CDR3 is 16 residues long. The germline CDR1 and CDR2 sequences are SGHAT and FQNNGV. CDR3 nucleotide sequence: TGTGCCAGCAGCTTTAGCGGGGGGCGAAACACCGGGGAGCTGTTTTTT. This gives the protein CASSFSGGRNTGELFF.

The table lists this clone with a count of one. The chain is built from TRBV6-5 and TRBJ2-6, with D possibly TRBD2 on 5 matching bases. Germline V gives CDR1 MNHEY, CDR2 SVGAGI. The germline V and J ends were trimmed by 10 bases and 10 bases, with 8 bases remaining between them. The CDR3 spans 10 residues. CDR3 amino acids: CAIGGNVLTF. CDR3 nucleotides: TGTGCCATCGGCGGGAACGTCCTGACTTTC.

This clone was observed a handful of times. The rearrangement links TRBV4-1 to TRBJ2-1, with 11 bases matching TRBD2. V was pared by 3 bases and J by 5 bases, with 9 bases of the junction left unmatched. The germline gives CDR1 MGHRA, CDR2 YSYEKL. The CDR3 is 17 residues long. The CDR3 bases are TGCGCCAGCAGCCAGATGTACGGGACTAGCGGACACAATGAGCAGTTCTTC. Its protein product is CASSQMYGTSGHNEQFF.

This clone occurred once. The gene calls are TRBV5-1 and TRBJ2-3; a possible D gene is TRBD1 (6 bases). CDR1 SGHRS and CDR2 YFSETQ come from the germline V gene. This CDR3 comprises 14 residues. The ends were cut back, 2 bases at V and 6 bases at J, with 13 bases in the middle. As DNA, the CDR3 is TGCGCCAGCAGCTTAGGCCAGAGGGGGGATACGCAGTATTTT. Translating it yields CASSLGQRGDTQYF.